These 20 T cell receptor beta chains were all obtained from the same sample, sequenced in a study of T cells after yellow fever vaccination. MiXCR, applied by TCRdb to the 5' RACE reads, yields one record per CDR3 protein. The sample yields approximately 510,000 distinct CDR3 sequences, less than 25% seen once. The input for sequencing was PBMCs, taken more than 20 days after the first yellow fever vaccination. The receptor set was obtained from a man younger than 30 who received the YFV17D yellow fever vaccine.

This clonotype has at least ten counts. V is TRBV5-1 and J is TRBJ2-3; maybe TRBD1 (5 bases). This CDR3 spans 15 amino acids. Germline CDR1 and CDR2: SGHRS and YFSETQ. Trimming left V 5 bases short and J 0 bases short, with 13 bases between. The CDR3 DNA reads as TGCGCCAGCAGGGCTGTGGACAAAAGCACAGATACGCAGTATTTT. Its protein product is CASRAVDKSTDTQYF.

There are a few counts of this clonotype. The chain links TRBV19 to TRBJ1-1, with D maybe TRBD1 (6 bases). The V gene lost 5 bases and the J gene lost 0 bases, with 16 bases spanning the gap. CDR1 and CDR2 (germline): LNHDA, SQIVND (reference sequence). This CDR3 contains 16 residues. The CDR3 protein is CASSSPGGGLNTEAFF. CDR3 sequence (DNA): TGTGCCAGTAGTTCTCCGGGCGGGGGCCTGAACACTGAAGCTTTCTTT.

The chain links TRBV28 to TRBJ1-4; tentative D call: TRBD1 (5 bases). Trimming stripped 4 bases from V and 7 bases from J, with 10 bases between. The CDR3 extends over 13 amino acids. Germline V CDR1 and CDR2: MDHEN, SYDVKM. This CDR3 is CASSSGAGEKLFF. DNA of the CDR3: TGTGCCAGCAGTTCCGGGGCGGGTGAAAAACTGTTTTTT.

This clonotype has only a few counts. The V gene is TRBV10-3, the J gene TRBJ2-7; 8 positions agree with TRBD2. Germline CDR1 ENHRY, CDR2 SYGVKD. V lost 8 bases and J lost 6; bases outside the gene matches: 21. This CDR3 comprises 17 residues. The CDR3 here is CAISSPTGLAGGLEQYF. CDR3 sequence (DNA): TGTGCCATCTCCTCCCCCACTGGACTAGCTGGGGGGCTCGAGCAGTACTTC.

This chain connects TRBV5-1 to TRBJ2-1; tentatively, D is TRBD2 (6 bases). Per the germline V gene, CDR1 is SGHRS and CDR2 is YFSETQ. V gave up 7 bases and J gave up 2 bases, with 16 bases separating them. The CDR3 sequence is 15 residues long. This chain's CDR3 is CASGGGGTAYNEQFF. In DNA form, the CDR3 reads TGCGCCAGCGGGGGTGGGGGGACTGCCTACAATGAGCAGTTCTTC. Supplemented by reference TRBV5-1 and TRBJ2-1, the full variable domain reads KAGVTQTPRYLIKTRGQQVTLSCSPISGHRSVSWYQQTPGQGLQFLFEYFSETQRNKGNFPGRFSGRQFSNSRSEMNVSTLELGDSALYLCASGGGGTAYNEQFFGPGTRLTVL.

A few counts support this clonotype. V and J are TRBV12-3 or TRBV12-4 and TRBJ1-1; possibly TRBD1 for D (5 bases). V was clipped by 3 bases and J by 0 bases, with 8 bases between them. The CDR3 contains 14 residues. CDR3 sequence reads: CASSFGGVNTEAFF. Here the CDR3 DNA reads TGTGCCAGCAGTTTTGGGGGGGTGAACACTGAAGCTTTCTTT.

At least ten counts were recorded for this clonotype. The rearrangement uses TRBV12-3 or TRBV12-4 and TRBJ2-2; D is ambiguous. With 6 bases removed from V and 0 bases from J, the gap between germline ends came to 11 bases. The CDR3 is made up of 15 amino acids. CDR3 in DNA: TGTGCCAGCAGCCTCCGAGCCGCGAACACCGGGGAGCTGTTTTTT. This codes for CASSLRAANTGELFF.

This chain uses TRBV28 with TRBJ2-1; 8 bases are a match to TRBD1. V dropped 3 bases and J dropped 9; count of bases not matched to a gene: 13. Germline CDR1 and CDR2: MDHEN and SYDVKM. This CDR3 is built from 16 residues. The CDR3 sequence: CASSFASGTGSTEQFF. Here the CDR3 DNA reads TGTGCCAGCAGTTTTGCTTCCGGGACAGGATCAACTGAGCAGTTCTTC.

This clonotype has a handful of counts. The rearrangement uses TRBV20-1 and TRBJ2-7, with D maybe TRBD2 (6 bases). Trimming left V 6 bases short and J 3 bases short, with 12 bases between. The CDR3 is 12 amino acids. Per the germline V gene, CDR1 is DFQATT and CDR2 is SNEGSKA (reference sequence). The CDR3: CSAQEGNYEQYF. In DNA, the CDR3 is TGCAGTGCCCAGGAGGGAAACTACGAGCAGTACTTC.

Concerning this clonotype: The junction departs from the called germline gene at one end, perhaps through a read error. The chain employs TRBV5-1 and TRBJ2-1; D tentatively fits TRBD1 or TRBD2 (5 bases each). Looked up from germline, CDR1 is SGHRS and CDR2 is YFSETQ. CDR3 length: 15 amino acids. CDR3 sequence: CASRLAGAPNNEQFF. CDR3 DNA: TGCGCCAGCAGGTTGGCCGGGGCGCCAAACAATGAGCAGTTCTTC.

This clonotype was counted at least ten times. The V call is TRBV7-2, the J call TRBJ2-5; the D gene is possibly TRBD2 (6 bases). V shed 3 bases and J shed 2 bases, with 7 bases lying between them. Looked up from germline, CDR1 is SGHTA and CDR2 is FQGNSA. The CDR3 covers 13 residues. Here the CDR3 DNA reads TGTGCCAGCAGCTTGGACTATCAAGAGACCCAGTACTTC. This encodes CASSLDYQETQYF.

The J gene is TRBJ1-6, the V gene TRBV7-2; possible D gene TRBD1, 5 bases. Trimming left V 0 bases short and J 9 bases short, with 18 bases between. Germline values: CDR1 SGHTA, CDR2 FQGNSA. CDR3 length: 17 amino acids. CDR3 protein: CASSLAPMGGVSSPLHF. CDR3 nucleotide sequence: TGTGCCAGCAGCTTAGCGCCGATGGGGGGGGTGAGTTCACCCCTCCACTTT.

This clonotype turned up a few times. The chain combines TRBV5-1 with TRBJ1-5; possibly TRBD1 for D (5 bases). The length of the CDR3 is 15 residues. Germline V gene lookup returns CDR1 SGHRS and CDR2 YFSETQ. V was shortened by 0 bases and J by 4 bases, with 11 bases between the two germline ends. CDR3 sequence reads: CASSLAGGDNQPQHF. The CDR3 DNA follows: TGCGCCAGCAGCTTGGCCGGGGGGGATAATCAGCCCCAGCATTTT. Combining the CDR3 with reference TRBV5-1 and TRBJ1-5 gives the whole variable domain KAGVTQTPRYLIKTRGQQVTLSCSPISGHRSVSWYQQTPGQGLQFLFEYFSETQRNKGNFPGRFSGRQFSNSRSEMNVSTLELGDSALYLCASSLAGGDNQPQHFGDGTRLSIL.

The V call is TRBV3-1, the J call TRBJ2-5; D assignment may be TRBD1 or TRBD2 (7 bases each). CDR3 length: 15 residues. The V and J ends lost 3 bases and 2 bases respectively, with 13 bases between them. Germline V lookup: CDR1 LGHDT, CDR2 YNNKEL (reference sequence). This CDR3 reads CASSQSGTVQETQYF. The DNA of the CDR3 is TGTGCCAGCAGCCAGAGCGGGACAGTTCAAGAGACCCAGTACTTC.

V is TRBV2 and J is TRBJ2-5; D unresolved. The CDR3 is made up of 13 amino acids. Germline lookup yields CDR1 SNHLY and CDR2 FYNNEI. V lost 4 bases and J 3 bases, leaving 9 bases between the germline ends. The CDR3: CASSGAEKETQYF. DNA for the CDR3: TGTGCCAGCAGTGGGGCAGAAAAAGAGACCCAGTACTTC. The full variable domain, in which reference TRBV2 and TRBJ2-5 provide the parts outside the CDR3, is EPEVTQTPSHQVTQMGQEVILRCVPISNHLYFYWYRQILGQKVEFLVSFYNNEISEKSEIFDDQFSVERPDGSNFTLKIRSTKLEDSAMYFCASSGAEKETQYFGPGTRLLVL.

This clonotype was counted many times. The chain couples TRBV12-3 or TRBV12-4 to TRBJ2-2; D is unclear. The CDR3 has 15 residues. V gave up 7 bases and J gave up 1 base, with 13 bases separating them. The CDR3 DNA reads TGTGCCAGCACCTCCCGGGCCCTGAACACCGGGGAGCTGTTTTTT. Protein product: CASTSRALNTGELFF.

The rearrangement links TRBV5-6 to TRBJ2-1; D gene unclear. V was shortened by 4 bases and J by 6 bases, with 11 bases between the two germline ends. CDR3 length: 13 residues. Germline V gives CDR1 SGHDT, CDR2 YYEEEE. CDR3 in amino acids: CASSPTECNEQFF. CDR3 DNA sequence: TGTGCCAGCAGCCCGACGGAGTGCAATGAGCAGTTCTTC.

The sample holds many counts of this clonotype. The rearrangement uses TRBV6-5 and TRBJ2-6; D is undetermined. Trimming stripped 0 bases from V and 2 bases from J, with 8 bases between. This CDR3 contains 16 residues. Per germline, CDR1 MNHEY and CDR2 SVGAGI. CDR3 DNA sequence: TGTGCCAGCAGTTACTCGTACAACACTGGGGCCAACGTCCTGACTTTC. It specifies CASSYSYNTGANVLTF.

The chain is built from TRBV5-1 and TRBJ2-3, with D perhaps matching TRBD1 (5 bases). The CDR3 runs 13 residues. V was clipped by 0 bases and J by 7 bases, with 9 bases between them. The germline CDR1 and CDR2 sequences are SGHRS and YFSETQ. The CDR3 protein is CASSLAKGNTQYF. Written as DNA, the CDR3 is TGCGCCAGCAGCTTGGCCAAGGGGAATACGCAGTATTTT.

The gene calls are TRBV7-2 and TRBJ2-1; D is unclear. This CDR3 is 12 amino acids long. Trimming pared 3 bases from V and 10 bases from J, leaving 10 bases between. The germline CDR1 and CDR2 sequences are SGHTA and FQGNSA. The CDR3 region has the DNA TGTGCCAGCAGCTTGAGTGTGAGCGAGCAGTTCTTC. It codes for CASSLSVSEQFF.